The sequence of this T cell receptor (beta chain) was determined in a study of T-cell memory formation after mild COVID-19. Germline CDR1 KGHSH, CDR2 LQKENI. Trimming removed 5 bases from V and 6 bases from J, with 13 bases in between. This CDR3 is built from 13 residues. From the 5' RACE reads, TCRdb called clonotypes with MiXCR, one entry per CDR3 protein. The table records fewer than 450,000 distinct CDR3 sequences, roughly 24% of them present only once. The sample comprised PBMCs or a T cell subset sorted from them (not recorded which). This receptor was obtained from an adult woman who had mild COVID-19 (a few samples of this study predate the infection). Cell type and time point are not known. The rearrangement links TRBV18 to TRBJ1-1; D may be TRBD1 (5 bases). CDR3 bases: TGTGCCAGCTCAACTAACCTGGGGGCTGAAGCTTTCTTT. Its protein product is CASSTNLGAEAFF.